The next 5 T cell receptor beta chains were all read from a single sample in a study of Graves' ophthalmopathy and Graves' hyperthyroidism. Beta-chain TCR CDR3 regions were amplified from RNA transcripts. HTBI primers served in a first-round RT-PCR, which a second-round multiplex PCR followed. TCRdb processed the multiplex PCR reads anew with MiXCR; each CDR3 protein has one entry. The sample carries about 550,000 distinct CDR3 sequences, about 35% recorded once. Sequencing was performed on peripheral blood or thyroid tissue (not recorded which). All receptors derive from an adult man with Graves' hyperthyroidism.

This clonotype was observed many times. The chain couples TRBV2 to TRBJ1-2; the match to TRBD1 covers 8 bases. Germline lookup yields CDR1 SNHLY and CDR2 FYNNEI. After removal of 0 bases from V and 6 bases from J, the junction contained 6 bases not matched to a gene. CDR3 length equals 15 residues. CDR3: CASSEAGQGRDGYTF. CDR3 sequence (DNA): TGTGCCAGCAGTGAAGCCGGACAGGGTAGGGATGGCTACACCTTC.

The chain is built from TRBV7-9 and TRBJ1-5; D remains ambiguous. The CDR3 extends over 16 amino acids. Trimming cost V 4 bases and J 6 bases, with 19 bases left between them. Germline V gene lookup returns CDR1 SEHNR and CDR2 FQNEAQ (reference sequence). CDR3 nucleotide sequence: TGTGCCAGCAGCTCCCCCCGGCGGGGTGAGGGTCAGCCCCAGCATTTT. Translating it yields CASSSPRRGEGQPQHF.

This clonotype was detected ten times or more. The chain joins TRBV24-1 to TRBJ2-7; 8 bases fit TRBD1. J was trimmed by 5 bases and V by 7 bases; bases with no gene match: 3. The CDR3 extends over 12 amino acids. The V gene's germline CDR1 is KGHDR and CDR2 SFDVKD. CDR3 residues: CATSPGGHEQYF. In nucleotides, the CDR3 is TGTGCCACCAGCCCAGGGGGCCACGAGCAGTACTTC.

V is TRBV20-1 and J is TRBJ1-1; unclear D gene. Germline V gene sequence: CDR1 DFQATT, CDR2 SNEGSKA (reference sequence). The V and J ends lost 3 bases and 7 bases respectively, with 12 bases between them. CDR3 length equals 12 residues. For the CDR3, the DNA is TGCAGTGCTAGTCGGCGGGAGAATGAAGCTTTCTTT. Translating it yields CSASRRENEAFF.

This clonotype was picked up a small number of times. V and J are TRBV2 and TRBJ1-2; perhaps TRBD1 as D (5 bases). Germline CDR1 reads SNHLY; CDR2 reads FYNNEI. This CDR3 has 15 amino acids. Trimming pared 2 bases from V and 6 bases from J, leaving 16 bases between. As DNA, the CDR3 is TGTGCCAGCAGTGAATTGAGCCAGGGTAGGGATGGCTACACCTTC. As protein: CASSELSQGRDGYTF.